This is a list of T cell receptor beta chains from one sample in a study of T cells in localized non-small cell lung cancer. Measured with immunoSEQ multiplex PCR; TCRdb has only the in-frame clones, and not every one. Seen here are about 41,000 clones, 86% observed once, and the top ten hold approximately 6.4%. Here the sequenced sample was peripheral blood, taken before any cancer treatment. These receptors all come from a woman aged 18-55 years with stage III lung adenocarcinoma. Each CDR3 is given with its conserved first and last residue. Each record gives: D gene, clone size, J gene, V gene, CDR3 DNA, CDR3 protein. D genes are given only for firm matches. Part of the rows lack a size; the others show once, few, many or a class for expanded clones.

D: NA
size: NA
J: TRBJ2-1
V: TRBV7-9
DNA: TGTGCCAGCAGTTCACCAGCGGACAATGAGCAGTTCTTC
CDR3: CASSSPADNEQFF

D: NA
size: medium-sized
J: TRBJ1-2
V: TRBV5-4
DNA: TGTGCCAGCAACTACGACAGGAGTGGCTACACCTTC
CDR3: CASNYDRSGYTF

D: NA
size: NA
J: TRBJ2-1
V: TRBV5-1
DNA: TGCGCCAGCAGCTTGTGGACAGACAATTACAATGAGCAGTTCTTC
CDR3: CASSLWTDNYNEQFF

D: NA
size: once
J: TRBJ2-6
V: TRBV11-2
DNA: TGTGCCAGCAGCAAGCAACAAAGTCGGGCCAACGTCCTGACTTTC
CDR3: CASSKQQSRANVLTF

D: NA
size: NA
J: TRBJ1-1
V: TRBV15
DNA: TGTGCCACCAGCAGAGTGGCCAGGGCGAACACTGAAGCTTTCTTT
CDR3: CATSRVARANTEAFF

D: NA
size: once
J: TRBJ2-2
V: TRBV4-1
DNA: TGCGCCAGCAGCCAAGCGGGACTCCTGAACACCGGGGAGCTGTTTTTT
CDR3: CASSQAGLLNTGELFF

D: NA
size: NA
J: TRBJ2-1
V: TRBV6-5
DNA: TGTGCCAGCAGAGACATAGCCTACAATGAGCAGTTCTTC
CDR3: CASRDIAYNEQFF

D: NA
size: NA
J: TRBJ2-3
V: TRBV15
DNA: TGTGCCACGACGGGGAGAAGAACAGATACGCAGTATTTT
CDR3: CATTGRRTDTQYF

D: TRBD1
size: NA
J: TRBJ1-1
V: TRBV7-3
DNA: TGTGCCAGCAGCGCGCACGGGACAGGGGCCACTGAAGCTTTCTTT
CDR3: CASSAHGTGATEAFF

D: TRBD1
size: NA
J: TRBJ1-1
V: TRBV6-6
DNA: TGTGCCAGCCAGGGGGCAGGTAGCACTGAAGCTTTCTTT
CDR3: CASQGAGSTEAFF